This passage covers 27 T cell receptor beta chains from one sample sequenced in a study of T cells in localized non-small cell lung cancer. Produced via immunoSEQ multiplex PCR; TCRdb's table is partial and in-frame only. The repertoire holds tens of thousands of clones, with 87% as singletons. Here the sequenced sample was peripheral blood, taken before any cancer treatment. The receptors shown here come from a man aged 40 to 70 with stage I squamous cell lung carcinoma.

The chain couples TRBV19 to TRBJ2-1, with TRBD2 matching 10 bases. V shed 1 base and J 7 bases; nucleotides not matched to a gene: 7. The CDR3 extends over 16 amino acids. Germline V gene lookup returns CDR1 LNHDA and CDR2 SQIVND (reference sequence). The CDR3 protein is CASSIATSGPRNEQFF. The CDR3 DNA reads as TGTGCCAGTAGTATAGCGACTAGCGGGCCTCGGAATGAGCAGTTCTTC.

CDR3 loop: CASSRISTDTQYF. The CDR3 DNA reads TGTGCCAGCAGCCGGATCAGCACAGATACGCAGTATTTT. The chain has TRBV7-2 and TRBJ2-3; D unclear. In germline, CDR1 is SGHTA, CDR2 FQGNSA. The CDR3 totals 13 residues. The V gene lost 5 bases and the J gene lost 0 bases, with 6 bases spanning the gap.

This rearrangement joins TRBV5-1 to TRBJ2-2; 7 nucleotides align to TRBD2. The CDR3 spans 16 residues. Germline V lookup: CDR1 SGHRS, CDR2 YFSETQ. The ends lost 4 bases at V and 4 bases at J; junction bases unmatched: 10. CDR3: CASSRIAGVGTGELFF. CDR3 in DNA: TGCGCCAGCAGCCGTATAGCGGGTGTAGGCACCGGGGAGCTGTTTTTT.

The CDR3 sequence is CASRKQGRTDQPQHF. CDR3 coding DNA: TGTGCCAGCAGGAAACAGGGAAGAACAGATCAGCCCCAGCATTTT. This chain uses TRBV2 with TRBJ1-5; TRBD1 might be the D (6 bases). Looked up from germline, CDR1 is SNHLY and CDR2 is FYNNEI. V was shortened by 6 bases and J by 5 bases, with 17 bases between the two germline ends. This CDR3 has 15 amino acids.

The CDR3 is CASSFLGAANTGELFF. The CDR3 DNA follows: TGCGCCAGCAGCTTCCTCGGCGCCGCGAACACCGGGGAGCTGTTTTTT. The chain is built from TRBV5-1 and TRBJ2-2; D unclear. Trimming removed 2 bases from V and 0 bases from J, with 11 bases in between. Germline V gene lookup returns CDR1 SGHRS and CDR2 YFSETQ. This CDR3 is 16 amino acids long.

The chain has TRBV27 and TRBJ1-1, with 9 nucleotides matching TRBD1. CDR3 length: 15 amino acids. Trimming took 4 bases from V and 0 from J; bases not matched to a gene: 3. CDR1 is MNHEY and CDR2 is SMNVEV in the germline V gene (reference sequence). This CDR3 reads CASSYRGLVNTEAFF. Here the CDR3 DNA reads TGTGCCAGCAGTTACAGGGGGCTTGTGAACACTGAAGCTTTCTTT.

The chain carries TRBV7-7 and TRBJ2-2, with D possibly TRBD2 on 6 matching bases. CDR1 and CDR2 (germline): SSHAT, FNYEAQ (reference sequence). This CDR3 contains 14 residues. The V end lost 0 bases, the J end lost 6 bases, and 8 bases lay between the germline ends. DNA for the CDR3: TGTGCCAGCAGCTTAGCTGGAGGGGCCGGGGAGCTGTTTTTT. Translated: CASSLAGGAGELFF. The full variable domain, with the rest looked up from reference TRBV7-7 and TRBJ2-2, is GAGVSQSPRYKVTKRGQDVTLRCDPISSHATLYWYQQALGQGPEFLTYFNYEAQPDKSGLPSDRFSAERPEGSISTLTIQRTEQRDSAMYRCASSLAGGAGELFFGEGSRLTVL.

This clone was seen once. The chain recombines TRBV9 with TRBJ2-7, with TRBD1 matching 8 bases. V lost 3 bases to trimming and J lost 5 bases; unmatched junction nucleotides: 10. Per the germline V gene, CDR1 is SGDLS and CDR2 is YYNGEE. The CDR3 runs to 15 residues. The CDR3 nucleotides read TGTGCCAGCAGCGCCGGACAGGGTAGAATCGACGAGCAGTACTTC. Its translation is CASSAGQGRIDEQYF.

This sequence joins TRBV2 and TRBJ2-1; 9 nucleotides line up with TRBD2. The CDR3 runs 14 residues. Germline values: CDR1 SNHLY, CDR2 FYNNEI. V was clipped by 9 bases and J by 4 bases; unmatched bases: 7. DNA for the CDR3: TGTGCCAGGGTTAGCGGGGGTCCTTACAATGAGCAGTTCTTC. This translates into CARVSGGPYNEQFF. Full variable domain (outside the CDR3, taken from reference TRBV2 and TRBJ2-1): EPEVTQTPSHQVTQMGQEVILRCVPISNHLYFYWYRQILGQKVEFLVSFYNNEISEKSEIFDDQFSVERPDGSNFTLKIRSTKLEDSAMYFCARVSGGPYNEQFFGPGTRLTVL.

The chain joins TRBV6-6 to TRBJ1-2; TRBD1 matches at 10 bases. The CDR3 has 15 residues. In germline, CDR1 is MNHNY, CDR2 SVGAGI (reference sequence). Trimming cost V 5 bases and J 2 bases; bases outside gene matches: 5. The CDR3 nucleotides are TGTGCCAGCAGTACCGGACAGGGGGAGAACTATGGCTACACCTTC. As protein: CASSTGQGENYGYTF.

This rearrangement joins TRBV28 to TRBJ1-5; D unclear. V shed 5 bases and J shed 8 bases, with 13 bases lying between them. The CDR3 extends over 13 amino acids. Germline CDR1 reads MDHEN; CDR2 reads SYDVKM. CDR3 in DNA: TGTGCCAGCAGTCAAAACAACCCGAAGCCCCAGCATTTT. It is translated as CASSQNNPKPQHF. Full variable domain (remainder filled in from reference TRBV28 and TRBJ1-5): DVKVTQSSRYLVKRTGEKVFLECVQDMDHENMFWYRQDPGLGLRLIYFSYDVKMKEKGDIPEGYSVSREKKERFSLILESASTNQTSMYLCASSQNNPKPQHFGDGTRLSIL.

The J gene is TRBJ1-1, the V gene TRBV5-1; perhaps TRBD1 as D (6 bases). V was shortened by 3 bases and J by 1 base, with 10 bases between the two germline ends. Germline V gene data show CDR1 as SGHRS and CDR2 as YFSETQ. This CDR3 comprises 14 residues. CDR3 nucleotide sequence: TGCGCCAGCAGCTCAGGGACACCGAACACTGAAGCTTTCTTT. Amino acids: CASSSGTPNTEAFF.

The chain recombines TRBV4-1 with TRBJ1-1; tentative D call: TRBD1 (5 bases). The CDR3 loop spans 14 amino acids. The V end was cut by 3 bases, the J end by 5 bases, with 13 bases between. CDR1 and CDR2 from the germline V gene are MGHRA and YSYEKL. In DNA, the CDR3 is TGCGCCAGCAGCCAGATCCAGGGAAGTACTGAAGCTTTCTTT. Its protein product is CASSQIQGSTEAFF.

J is TRBJ2-3 and V is TRBV7-2; D remains ambiguous. Germline CDR1 and CDR2: SGHTA and FQGNSA. The CDR3 sequence is 14 residues long. The V end lost 6 bases, the J end lost 2 bases, and 12 bases lay between the germline ends. CDR3: CASSLSSYTDTQYF. CDR3 coding DNA: TGTGCCAGCAGTCTAAGCAGTTACACAGATACGCAGTATTTT.

This clone occurred a few times. This chain joins TRBV19 and TRBJ1-1; D is possibly TRBD1 (5 bases). Deletions cut 6 bases from V and 6 bases from J, with 29 bases between. This CDR3 is 18 amino acids long. Germline V lookup: CDR1 LNHDA, CDR2 SQIVND (reference sequence). The CDR3 reads CASSYQGPLGGFLAEAFF. The DNA of the CDR3 is TGTGCCAGTAGCTACCAAGGCCCCTTGGGGGGATTTTTGGCTGAAGCTTTCTTT.

This chain joins TRBV7-2 and TRBJ2-3, with D maybe TRBD1 (5 bases). CDR1 and CDR2 from the germline V gene are SGHTA and FQGNSA. V lost 11 bases and J 9 bases, leaving 15 bases between the germline ends. The CDR3 runs to 11 residues. The CDR3 spells CADSRQATQYF. The CDR3 nucleotides are TGTGCCGACAGCCGGCAAGCGACGCAGTATTTT.

This chain uses TRBV4-2 with TRBJ1-3, with D unresolved. V shed 1 base and J shed 0 bases, with 16 bases lying between them. This CDR3 is 18 amino acids long. Germline CDR1 LGHNA, CDR2 YNFKEQ. CDR3 loop: CASSQGGDRPYSGNTIYF. CDR3 in DNA: TGTGCCAGCAGCCAAGGGGGAGACCGACCCTACTCTGGAAACACCATATATTTT.

V usage is TRBV30 and J usage is TRBJ2-3; possibly TRBD1 for D (6 bases). This CDR3 comprises 17 residues. Germline CDR1 GTSNPN, CDR2 SVGIG (reference sequence). Trimming took off 0 bases at V and 1 base at J, with 17 bases between the two ends. The CDR3 loop reads CAWSVRKGELGTDTQYF. CDR3 nucleotide sequence: TGTGCCTGGAGTGTACGTAAGGGGGAACTTGGCACAGATACGCAGTATTTT.

This chain connects TRBV7-6 to TRBJ2-7; weak D call: TRBD1 (6 bases). Germline V lookup: CDR1 SGHVS, CDR2 FNYEAQ. The CDR3 loop spans 14 amino acids. Trimming pared 6 bases from V and 0 bases from J, leaving 12 bases between. This CDR3 reads CASRSTGSSYEQYF. In nucleotides, the CDR3 is TGTGCCAGCAGGTCTACAGGGAGCTCCTACGAGCAGTACTTC.

This chain connects TRBV6-1 to TRBJ2-7; the D is unclear. Trimming shortened V by 3 bases and J by 4 bases, and 4 bases separated the two germline ends. Germline CDR1 is MNHNS and CDR2 is SASEGT. The CDR3 has 11 residues. In DNA form, the CDR3 reads TGTGCCAGCAGTGACCGGTACGAGCAGTACTTC. Translating gives CASSDRYEQYF.

The chain recombines TRBV11-2 with TRBJ1-4; no firm D call. The CDR3 has 13 amino acids. V lost 1 base, J lost 12 bases, and 12 bases lay in between. Germline CDR1 SGHAT, CDR2 FQNNGV. The CDR3 loop is CASSLGLGSQLFF. CDR3 nucleotides: TGTGCCAGCAGCTTAGGTTTGGGTTCGCAACTGTTTTTT.

The V gene is TRBV4-1, the J gene TRBJ1-2; D gene ambiguous. Germline V gives CDR1 MGHRA, CDR2 YSYEKL. V lost 4 bases and J lost 4, with 19 bases in between. The CDR3 sequence is 16 residues long. CDR3 in DNA: TGCGCCAGCAGCCTTAACCCCCGGGAAGACATCTATGGCTACACCTTC. This codes for CASSLNPREDIYGYTF.

This chain connects TRBV9 to TRBJ1-3; D uncertain. V gave up 1 base and J gave up 1 base, with 6 bases separating them. The CDR3 covers 14 residues. Germline CDR1 reads SGDLS; CDR2 reads YYNGEE. This CDR3 is CASSVLGSGNTIYF. In nucleotides, the CDR3 is TGTGCCAGCAGCGTATTAGGATCTGGAAACACCATATATTTT.

This chain uses TRBV7-6 with TRBJ2-5; weak D call: TRBD1 (6 bases). Germline V gives CDR1 SGHVS, CDR2 FNYEAQ. Trimming pared 5 bases from V and 2 bases from J, leaving 15 bases between. The CDR3 length is 15 residues. The CDR3 loop reads CASSPNTGSQETQYF. The CDR3 DNA is TGTGCCAGCAGCCCAAACACAGGGTCGCAAGAGACCCAGTACTTC.

This clone was found once. The CDR3 coding sequence is TGTGCCAGCAGTTCCCGGACAGTCGTTGGATCACCCCTCCACTTT. Its protein is CASSSRTVVGSPLHF. The V and J genes are TRBV27 and TRBJ1-6; perhaps TRBD1 as D (6 bases). Trimming took 4 bases from V and 10 from J, leaving 17 bases between them. The CDR3 sequence is 15 residues long. CDR1 and CDR2 (germline): MNHEY, SMNVEV (reference sequence).

This sequence joins TRBV5-1 and TRBJ2-6; 8 positions match TRBD2. V trimming: 0 bases; J trimming: 0 bases; junction bases outside the gene matches: 2. CDR3 length: 17 residues. CDR1 and CDR2 (germline): SGHRS, YFSETQ. In DNA form, the CDR3 reads TGCGCCAGCAGCTTGGAGCGGGGGACCTCTGGGGCCAACGTCCTGACTTTC. This codes for CASSLERGTSGANVLTF.

The chain has TRBV7-9 and TRBJ2-7; TRBD1 matches 7 bases. Germline CDR1 is SEHNR and CDR2 is FQNEAQ (reference sequence). V lost 4 bases to trimming and J lost 2 bases; unmatched junction nucleotides: 8. The CDR3 loop spans 15 amino acids. The CDR3 sequence is CASSSLLGQTYEQYF. The CDR3 coding sequence is TGTGCCAGCAGCTCTCTCTTGGGACAGACCTACGAGCAGTACTTC.